This T cell receptor beta chain derives from a study of OX40 agonist ivuxolimab in advanced cancers. Findings and caveats of the study: Blood T cells, both CD4+ and CD8+, expanded clonally by week 6 at 0.1 to 3.0 mg/kg. In the expanded peripheral T cells, antigen specificity was never determined.

As concerns this clone: Its antigen is currently unknown.

This table comes from immunoSEQ multiplex PCR, and its TCRdb copy is limited to in-frame clones, with some not included. Of roughly 56,000 clones listed, about 86% were seen once; the top ten hold about 0.88%. CDR3 length: 13 amino acids. Germline V gene lookup returns CDR1 SNHLY and CDR2 FYNNEI. V lost 6 bases and J 1 base, leaving 9 bases between the germline ends. This clonotype originated in an adult with an advanced solid tumor such as melanoma, head and neck, liver or kidney cancer. The chain joins TRBV2 to TRBJ2-5; D gene unclear. This material consisted of CD4+ or CD8+ T cells sorted from blood, taken in a trial of the OX40 agonist ivuxolimab. CDR3 sequence reads: CASRRSSQETQYF. The CDR3 DNA is TGTGCCAGCAGACGATCAAGCCAAGAGACCCAGTACTTC.